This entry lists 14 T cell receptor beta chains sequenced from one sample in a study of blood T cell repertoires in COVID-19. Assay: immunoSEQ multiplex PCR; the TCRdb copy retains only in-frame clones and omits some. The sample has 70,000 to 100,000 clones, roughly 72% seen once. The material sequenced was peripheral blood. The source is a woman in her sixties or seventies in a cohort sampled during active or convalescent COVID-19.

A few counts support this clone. CDR3 region: CASSYGHLTNEKLFF. In DNA, the CDR3 is TGTGCCAGCAGCTACGGACACCTCACTAATGAAAAACTGTTTTTT. The chain employs TRBV7-9 and TRBJ1-4, with D perhaps matching TRBD1 (5 bases). CDR3 length equals 15 residues. Germline CDR1 reads SEHNR; CDR2 reads FQNEAQ (reference sequence). With 4 bases removed from V and 2 bases from J, the gap between germline ends came to 11 bases. Using reference TRBV7-9 and TRBJ1-4 for the parts outside the CDR3, the full variable domain is DTGVSQNPRHKITKRGQNVTFRCDPISEHNRLYWYRQTLGQGPEFLTYFQNEAQLEKSRLLSDRFSAERPKGSFSTLEIQRTEQGDSAMYLCASSYGHLTNEKLFFGSGTQLSVL.

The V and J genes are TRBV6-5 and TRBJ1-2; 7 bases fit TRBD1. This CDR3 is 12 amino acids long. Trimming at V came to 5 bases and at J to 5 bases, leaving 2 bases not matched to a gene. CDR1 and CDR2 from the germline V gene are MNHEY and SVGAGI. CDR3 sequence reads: CASSPGQYGYTF. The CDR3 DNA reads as TGTGCCAGCAGTCCGGGACAGTATGGCTACACCTTC.

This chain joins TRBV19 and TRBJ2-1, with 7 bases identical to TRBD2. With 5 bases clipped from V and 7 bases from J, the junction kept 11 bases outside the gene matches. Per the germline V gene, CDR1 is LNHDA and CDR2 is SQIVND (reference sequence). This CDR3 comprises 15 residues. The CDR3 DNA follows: TGTGCCAGTAGTCCAAGGGACTATCGACAGAATGAGCAGTTCTTC. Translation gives CASSPRDYRQNEQFF.

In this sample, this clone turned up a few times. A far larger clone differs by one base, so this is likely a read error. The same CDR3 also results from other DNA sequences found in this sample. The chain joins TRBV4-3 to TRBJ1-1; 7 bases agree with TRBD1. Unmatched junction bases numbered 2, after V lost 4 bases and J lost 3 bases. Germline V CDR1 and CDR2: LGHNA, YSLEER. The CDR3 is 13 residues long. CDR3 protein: CASSLGQDTEAFF. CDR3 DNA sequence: TGCGCCAGCAGCCTAGGACAGGACACTGAAGCTTTCTTT.

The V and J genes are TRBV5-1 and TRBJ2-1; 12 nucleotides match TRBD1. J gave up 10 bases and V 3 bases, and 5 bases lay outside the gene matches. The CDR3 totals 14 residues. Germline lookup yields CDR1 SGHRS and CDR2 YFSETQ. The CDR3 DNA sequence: TGCGCCAGCAGCTGGCCCGGGACAGGGGGCGAGCAGTTCTTC. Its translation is CASSWPGTGGEQFF.

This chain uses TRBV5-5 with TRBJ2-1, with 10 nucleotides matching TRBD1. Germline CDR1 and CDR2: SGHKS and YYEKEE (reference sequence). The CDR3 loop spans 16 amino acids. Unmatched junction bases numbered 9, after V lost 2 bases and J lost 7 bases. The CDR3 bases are TGTGCCAGCAGCTTACTCCGGGACAGGGGAACGAATGAGCAGTTCTTC. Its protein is CASSLLRDRGTNEQFF.

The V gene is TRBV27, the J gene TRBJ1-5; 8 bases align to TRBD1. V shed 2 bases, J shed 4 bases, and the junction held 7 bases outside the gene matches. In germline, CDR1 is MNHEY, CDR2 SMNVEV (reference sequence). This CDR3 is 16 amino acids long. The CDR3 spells CASSLARGLGNQPQHF. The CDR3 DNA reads TGTGCCAGCAGTTTAGCCAGGGGGCTCGGTAATCAGCCCCAGCATTTT.

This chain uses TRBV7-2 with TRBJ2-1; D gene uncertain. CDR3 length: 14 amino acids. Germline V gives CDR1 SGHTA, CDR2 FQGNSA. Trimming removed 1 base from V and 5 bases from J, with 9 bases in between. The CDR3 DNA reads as TGTGCCAGCAGCTTAGTTCAGGTTAACAATGAGCAGTTCTTC. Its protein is CASSLVQVNNEQFF.

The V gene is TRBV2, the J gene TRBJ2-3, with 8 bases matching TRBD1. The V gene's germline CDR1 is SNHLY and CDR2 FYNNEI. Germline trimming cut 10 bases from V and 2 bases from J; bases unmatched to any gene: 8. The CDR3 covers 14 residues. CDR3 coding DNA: TGTGCCACGATCCGGGACAGGAACACAGATACGCAGTATTTT. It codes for CATIRDRNTDTQYF. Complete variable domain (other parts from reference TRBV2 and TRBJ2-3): EPEVTQTPSHQVTQMGQEVILRCVPISNHLYFYWYRQILGQKVEFLVSFYNNEISEKSEIFDDQFSVERPDGSNFTLKIRSTKLEDSAMYFCATIRDRNTDTQYFGPGTRLTVL.

The CDR3 region is CASSGENLPGNTIYF. CDR3 nucleotides: TGTGCCAGCAGTGGGGAGAATCTGCCCGGAAACACCATATATTTT. The chain employs TRBV2 and TRBJ1-3, with D unresolved. V was trimmed by 4 bases and J by 4 bases, leaving 14 bases between them. In germline, CDR1 is SNHLY, CDR2 FYNNEI. There are 15 residues in the CDR3.

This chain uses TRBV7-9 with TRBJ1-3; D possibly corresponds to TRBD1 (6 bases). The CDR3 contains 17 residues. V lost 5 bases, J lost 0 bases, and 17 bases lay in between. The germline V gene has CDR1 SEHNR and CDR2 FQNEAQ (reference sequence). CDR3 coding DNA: TGTGCCAGCAGCACCCAACCAGGGGTTCACTCTGGAAACACCATATATTTT. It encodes CASSTQPGVHSGNTIYF.

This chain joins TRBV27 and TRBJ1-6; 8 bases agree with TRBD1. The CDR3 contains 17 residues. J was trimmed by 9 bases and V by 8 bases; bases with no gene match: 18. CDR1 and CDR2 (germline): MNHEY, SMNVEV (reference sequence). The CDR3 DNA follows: TGTGCCAGCTCTTTGTGGGGGACACAGGGGGGGAGTTCACCCCTCCACTTT. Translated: CASSLWGTQGGSSPLHF.

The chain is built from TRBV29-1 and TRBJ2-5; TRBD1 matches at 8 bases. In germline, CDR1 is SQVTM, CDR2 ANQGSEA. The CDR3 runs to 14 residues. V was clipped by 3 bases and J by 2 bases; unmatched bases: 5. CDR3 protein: CSVEIWDRQETQYF. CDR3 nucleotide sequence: TGCAGCGTTGAGATATGGGACAGGCAAGAGACCCAGTACTTC.

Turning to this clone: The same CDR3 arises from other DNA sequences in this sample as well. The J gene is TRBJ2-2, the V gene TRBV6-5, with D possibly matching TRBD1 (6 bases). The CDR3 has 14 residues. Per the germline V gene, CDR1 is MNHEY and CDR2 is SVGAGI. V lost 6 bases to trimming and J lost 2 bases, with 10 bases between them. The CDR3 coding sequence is TGTGCCAGCAGGGACAGAAGTAACACCGGGGAGCTGTTTTTT. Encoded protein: CASRDRSNTGELFF.